These 28 T cell receptor beta chains came from one sample sequenced in a study of blood T cell repertoires in COVID-19. TCRdb keeps only in-frame clones here, not all; method: immunoSEQ multiplex PCR. Of 70,000 or so clones in the sample, over 75% were seen once. Source material: peripheral blood. The receptors originated from a man older than 75 with acute or convalescent COVID-19.

This sequence joins TRBV7-9 and TRBJ2-7; 7 bases match TRBD1. This CDR3 spans 14 amino acids. V shed 3 bases, J shed 0 bases, and the junction held 2 bases outside the gene matches. Per germline, CDR1 SEHNR and CDR2 FQNEAQ (reference sequence). CDR3 protein: CASSLGTVSYEQYF. The CDR3 coding sequence is TGTGCCAGCAGCTTGGGGACAGTCTCCTACGAGCAGTACTTC.

The chain couples TRBV9 to TRBJ2-1, with 9 bases fitting TRBD2. The germline V gene encodes CDR1 SGDLS and CDR2 YYNGEE. The J segment lost 1 base and the V segment lost 3 bases, leaving 17 bases of the junction unmatched. The CDR3 has 20 residues. The CDR3 coding sequence is TGTGCCAGCAGCGGGGGTACAACTAGCGGGTACCAATTATCCTACAATGAGCAGTTCTTC. Its translation: CASSGGTTSGYQLSYNEQFF. Variable domain in full (rest from reference TRBV9 and TRBJ2-1): DSGVTQTPKHLITATGQRVTLRCSPRSGDLSVYWYQQSLDQGLQFLIQYYNGEERAKGNILERFSAQQFPDLHSELNLSSLELGDSALYFCASSGGTTSGYQLSYNEQFFGPGTRLTVL.

This rearrangement joins TRBV6-2 or TRBV6-3 to TRBJ2-1, with 7 bases identical to TRBD1. This CDR3 comprises 17 residues. The V gene's germline CDR1 is MNHEY and CDR2 SVGEGT. The trim removed 5 bases at V and 3 bases at J, leaving 13 bases unmatched. In DNA, the CDR3 is TGTGCCAGCAGTCAGATCCCCCGAGGGGGCGGCTACAATGAGCAGTTCTTC. Protein: CASSQIPRGGGYNEQFF.

The V and J genes are TRBV19 and TRBJ1-6, with TRBD1 matching over 8 bases. The CDR3 totals 15 residues. J lost 4 bases, V lost 8 bases, and 7 bases had no gene match. CDR1 is LNHDA, CDR2 SQIVND, per germline (reference sequence). The CDR3 nucleotides are TGTGCCAGTCGACAGGACAGGGCGTATAATTCACCCCTCCACTTT. Protein product: CASRQDRAYNSPLHF.

This chain uses TRBV27 with TRBJ1-2; D is perhaps TRBD1 (5 bases). The germline V gene encodes CDR1 MNHEY and CDR2 SMNVEV (reference sequence). The V end lost 3 bases, the J end lost 8 bases, and 13 bases lay between the germline ends. There are 13 residues in the CDR3. This CDR3 is CASSLVGGGGYTF. The CDR3 coding sequence is TGTGCCAGCAGTTTGGTGGGGGGAGGAGGCTACACCTTC.

This sequence joins TRBV5-6 and TRBJ1-4; 10 bases map to TRBD1. With 5 bases clipped from V and 7 bases from J, the junction kept 8 bases outside the gene matches. The CDR3 runs 15 residues. Per germline, CDR1 SGHDT and CDR2 YYEEEE. This CDR3 reads CASSSDRGRVEKLFF. The CDR3 region has the DNA TGTGCCAGCAGTTCTGACAGGGGGCGCGTTGAAAAACTGTTTTTT.

This chain uses TRBV27 with TRBJ1-5, with TRBD1 identical over 9 bases. V lost 4 bases and J lost 7; bases outside the gene matches: 11. There are 16 residues in the CDR3. Germline CDR1 is MNHEY and CDR2 is SMNVEV (reference sequence). This CDR3 reads CASSSYRDRAGQPQHF. Here the CDR3 DNA reads TGTGCCAGCAGTTCCTACCGGGACAGGGCCGGCCAGCCCCAGCATTTT.

The rearrangement uses TRBV2 and TRBJ2-4; TRBD1 matches at 7 bases. CDR1 is SNHLY and CDR2 is FYNNEI in the germline V gene. Trimming at V came to 6 bases and at J to 7 bases, leaving 3 bases not matched to a gene. This CDR3 contains 12 residues. CDR3 amino acids: CASSPDRNIQYF. CDR3 coding DNA: TGTGCCAGCAGCCCGGACAGGAACATTCAGTACTTC.

The chain recombines TRBV19 with TRBJ2-1; TRBD2 agrees at 15 bases. Germline V gives CDR1 LNHDA, CDR2 SQIVND (reference sequence). CDR3 length: 16 amino acids. V lost 6 bases, J lost 8 bases, and 8 bases stayed unmatched. The CDR3 DNA reads TGTGCCAGTAGCGGGACTAGCGGGAGGCCCAGGGATGAGCAGTTCTTC. It yields the protein CASSGTSGRPRDEQFF.

The gene calls are TRBV5-1 and TRBJ2-1, with TRBD1 identical over 11 bases. CDR1 and CDR2 (germline): SGHRS, YFSETQ. The V gene end was trimmed by 0 bases and the J gene end by 7 bases; junction bases not matched to a gene: 6. This CDR3 comprises 16 residues. The CDR3 loop is CASSLAGQGAENEQFF. The CDR3 region has the DNA TGCGCCAGCAGCTTGGCTGGACAGGGGGCGGAAAATGAGCAGTTCTTC. Full variable domain (rest looked up from reference TRBV5-1 and TRBJ2-1): KAGVTQTPRYLIKTRGQQVTLSCSPISGHRSVSWYQQTPGQGLQFLFEYFSETQRNKGNFPGRFSGRQFSNSRSEMNVSTLELGDSALYLCASSLAGQGAENEQFFGPGTRLTVL.

The rearrangement uses TRBV6-6 and TRBJ1-2, with a tentative D call TRBD1 (6 bases). Trimming removed 2 bases from V and 2 bases from J, with 15 bases in between. Germline CDR1 is MNHNY and CDR2 is SVGAGI (reference sequence). The CDR3 totals 16 residues. The CDR3 sequence: CASSYKRPGENYGYTF. CDR3 sequence (DNA): TGTGCCAGCAGTTACAAAAGGCCAGGGGAAAACTATGGCTACACCTTC.

The rearrangement joins TRBV11-2 to TRBJ2-2, with 7 bases aligning to TRBD2. Germline V gene sequence: CDR1 SGHAT, CDR2 FQNNGV. J gave up 5 bases and V 10 bases, and 10 bases lay outside the gene matches. This CDR3 contains 14 residues. CDR3 region: CATSSGTRTGELFF. In DNA, the CDR3 is TGTGCCACTTCGAGCGGGACGAGGACCGGGGAGCTGTTTTTT.

The chain links TRBV27 to TRBJ2-2; D call uncertain. This CDR3 contains 14 residues. Per the germline V gene, CDR1 is MNHEY and CDR2 is SMNVEV (reference sequence). V was shortened by 3 bases and J by 4 bases, with 9 bases between the two germline ends. CDR3 residues: CASSFNLGTGELFF. For the CDR3, the DNA is TGTGCCAGCAGTTTTAACCTCGGCACCGGGGAGCTGTTTTTT.

The chain links TRBV5-1 to TRBJ1-6, with 8 bases that match TRBD1. This CDR3 spans 14 amino acids. CDR1 is SGHRS and CDR2 is YFSETQ in the germline V gene. With V trimmed by 3 bases and J by 8 bases, 4 bases remained unmatched. CDR3 in amino acids: CASSWYRGYSPLHF. The DNA of the CDR3 is TGCGCCAGCAGCTGGTACAGGGGGTATTCACCCCTCCACTTT.

The chain links TRBV12-5 to TRBJ1-2; TRBD1 agrees at 7 bases. Germline CDR1 is LGHNT and CDR2 is FRNRAP. This CDR3 is built from 15 residues. V gave up 5 bases and J gave up 2 bases; unmatched junction bases: 8. CDR3 residues: CASGAYDRANYGYTF. The DNA for the CDR3 is TGTGCTAGTGGTGCTTATGACAGGGCCAACTATGGCTACACCTTC.

The rearrangement joins TRBV24-1 to TRBJ1-3, with 9 bases matching TRBD1. Germline V gene sequence: CDR1 KGHDR, CDR2 SFDVKD. V was pared by 10 bases and J by 3 bases, with 9 bases of the junction left unmatched. This CDR3 contains 15 residues. CDR3 protein: CATRTGTGFGNTIYF. DNA of the CDR3: TGTGCCACACGCACCGGGACAGGGTTTGGAAACACCATATATTTT.

The chain's CDR3 is CASSLRVEGTEAFF. The CDR3 DNA follows: TGTGCCAGCAGCCTCAGGGTGGAGGGCACTGAAGCTTTCTTT. The V call is TRBV2, the J call TRBJ1-1; a weak D match, TRBD1 (5 bases). The germline V gene encodes CDR1 SNHLY and CDR2 FYNNEI. There are 14 residues in the CDR3. The ends were cut back, 6 bases at V and 4 bases at J, with 15 bases in the middle.

This chain connects TRBV11-3 to TRBJ2-4; TRBD1 matches 12 bases. The CDR3 is 18 amino acids. V dropped 6 bases and J dropped 1; count of bases not matched to a gene: 10. In germline, CDR1 is SGHNT, CDR2 YENEEA. The CDR3 sequence: CASSRDRGPSTAKNIQYF. The CDR3 nucleotides are TGTGCCAGCAGTCGGGACAGGGGGCCTTCCACCGCCAAAAACATTCAGTACTTC.

The rearrangement uses TRBV4-3 and TRBJ2-1; perhaps TRBD2 as D (5 bases). In germline, CDR1 is LGHNA, CDR2 YSLEER. The CDR3 runs to 17 residues. V was clipped by 0 bases and J by 0 bases, with 12 bases between them. The CDR3 loop is CASSQDRTYSSYNEQFF. CDR3 sequence (DNA): TGCGCCAGCAGCCAAGATCGGACTTATAGCTCCTACAATGAGCAGTTCTTC.

This chain links TRBV6-4 with TRBJ2-1; TRBD2 might be the D (6 bases). Between the trimmed V and J ends, which lost 6 bases and 7 bases, there was a span of 13 bases. The CDR3 extends over 13 amino acids. Looked up from germline, CDR1 is MRHNA and CDR2 is SNTAGT. The CDR3 region has the DNA TGTGCCAGCAGCCAAACTAGCAATAATGAGCAGTTCTTC. Translating gives CASSQTSNNEQFF.

The chain combines TRBV6-5 with TRBJ2-3, with a weak D call TRBD1 (6 bases). The CDR3 sequence is 13 residues long. The V end lost 10 bases, the J end lost 1 base, and 12 bases lay between the germline ends. Germline CDR1 and CDR2: MNHEY and SVGAGI. This CDR3 reads CATTGYGTDTQYF. For the CDR3, the DNA is TGTGCCACAACAGGGTATGGCACAGATACGCAGTATTTT.

This sequence joins TRBV15 and TRBJ2-1; TRBD2 matches at 7 bases. Germline V gives CDR1 LNHNV, CDR2 YYDKDF (reference sequence). V lost 4 bases and J lost 5; bases outside the gene matches: 5. The CDR3 runs 14 residues. The CDR3 loop reads CATSITGLDNEQFF. In DNA, the CDR3 is TGTGCCACCAGCATTACCGGACTAGACAATGAGCAGTTCTTC.

The chain employs TRBV4-2 and TRBJ2-1, with a weak D call TRBD2 (6 bases). Germline loops: CDR1 LGHNA, CDR2 YNFKEQ. This CDR3 has 17 residues. Trimming pared 5 bases from V and 5 bases from J, leaving 22 bases between. CDR3 in amino acids: CASSLARREVRNNEQFF. CDR3 DNA sequence: TGTGCCAGCAGCTTAGCAAGGAGGGAGGTCAGGAACAATGAGCAGTTCTTC.

The V gene is TRBV12-5, the J gene TRBJ2-7; 7 bases are shared with TRBD1. Trimming at V came to 6 bases and at J to 1 base, leaving 3 bases not matched to a gene. The CDR3 spans 13 residues. Germline V gene lookup returns CDR1 LGHNT and CDR2 FRNRAP. CDR3 sequence reads: CASGRDRSYEQYF. Here the CDR3 DNA reads TGTGCTAGTGGAAGGGACAGATCCTACGAGCAGTACTTC.

This clone turned up a few times. The gene calls are TRBV7-9 and TRBJ2-2; 7 nucleotides match TRBD2. Germline-derived CDR1 and CDR2 are SEHNR and FQNEAQ (reference sequence). The CDR3 runs 15 residues. J gave up 4 bases and V 5 bases, and 7 bases lay outside the gene matches. The CDR3 reads CASSVTSVSTGELFF. Written as DNA, the CDR3 is TGTGCCAGCAGCGTTACTAGCGTTAGCACCGGGGAGCTGTTTTTT.

V is TRBV11-3 and J is TRBJ1-1; 8 nucleotides align to TRBD1. This CDR3 comprises 14 residues. V was pared by 3 bases and J by 10 bases, with 10 bases of the junction left unmatched. Germline V gene sequence: CDR1 SGHNT, CDR2 YENEEA. The CDR3 loop reads CASSFTRTGLIAFF. The CDR3 nucleotides are TGTGCCAGCAGCTTTACGCGGACAGGGTTGATAGCTTTCTTT.

This sequence joins TRBV6-6 and TRBJ1-6; 9 nucleotides agree with TRBD1. The germline gives CDR1 MNHNY, CDR2 SVGAGI (reference sequence). V shed 6 bases, J shed 6 bases, and the junction held 12 bases outside the gene matches. CDR3 length: 17 amino acids. The CDR3 sequence: CASSRTKTGGRNSPLHF. The CDR3 DNA reads as TGTGCCAGCAGCCGAACCAAAACAGGGGGCCGTAATTCACCCCTCCACTTT.

The V gene is TRBV20-1, the J gene TRBJ2-4; D is perhaps TRBD1 (6 bases). V was pared by 5 bases and J by 0 bases, with 11 bases between. The CDR3 contains 14 residues. Germline V gene data show CDR1 as DFQATT and CDR2 as SNEGSKA (reference sequence). CDR3 protein: CSAGGQLAKNIQYF. Written as DNA, the CDR3 is TGCAGTGCTGGTGGACAGCTAGCCAAAAACATTCAGTACTTC.